This TCR beta chain is from a study of metastatic and nonmetastatic thyroid tumors. Germline V gene sequence: CDR1 LGHNA, CDR2 YNFKEQ. The CDR3 is 16 amino acids. V was clipped by 2 bases and J by 7 bases, with 15 bases between them. Patients were all untreated before their thyroid surgery. MiXCR reprocessed the PCR reads for TCRdb. The sample has over 10,000 clones, 31% seen once; the top ten hold 15% to 19%. Sequencing was performed on tumor tissue. The sequence derives from a male donor with papillary thyroid cancer or a benign thyroid nodule (not recorded which). Some clones in this sample may be carry-over from other donors' samples. The chain recombines TRBV4-2 with TRBJ1-6; possibly TRBD1 for D (6 bases). The CDR3 loop reads CASSQSQGGGNSPLHF. The CDR3 DNA sequence: TGTGCCAGCAGCCAATCACAGGGAGGGGGGAATTCACCCCTCCACTTT.